These T cell receptor beta chains were read from a single sample in a study of T cells in localized non-small cell lung cancer. Repertoires were generated with immunoSEQ multiplex PCR, while TCRdb's copy carries only in-frame clones and drops some. The sample has some 21,000 clones; approximately 89% are singletons. The input for sequencing was peripheral blood, taken before any cancer treatment. The receptors were gathered from a man aged 40-75 years with stage I lung adenocarcinoma. Both conserved end residues are part of each CDR3. The D gene is left open where the match is weak. A clone size is listed for some rows: how often the clone was seen (once, few, many), or a class if it is expanded.

TRBJ2-3 | - | - | TRBV10-3 | TGTGCCATCAGTGAACCTGGGTACAGAGATTCTAGCACAGATACGCAGTATTTT | CAISEPGYRDSSTDTQYF
TRBJ2-5 | - | TRBD1 | TRBV7-6 | TGTGCCAGCAGCTTAGGAGCAGGGGGAACGGAGACCCAGTACTTC | CASSLGAGGTETQYF
TRBJ2-7 | - | - | TRBV11-2 | TGTGCCAGCAGCCCTCTCGGGGATCCTTACGAGCAGTACTTC | CASSPLGDPYEQYF
TRBJ2-4 | - | - | TRBV5-5 | TGTGCCAGCGGAGAGAGGCGGGAAAACATTCAGTACTTC | CASGERRENIQYF
TRBJ2-5 | once | - | TRBV2 | TGTGCCAGCAGTTCGGAGCAAGAGACCCAGTACTTC | CASSSEQETQYF
TRBJ2-1 | - | - | TRBV11-3 | TGTGCCAGCAGCTTAACCCCGGCCACCAATGAGCAGTTCTTC | CASSLTPATNEQFF
TRBJ1-1 | - | - | TRBV27 | TGTGCCACCACAACAGGGTCTGAAGCTTTCTTT | CATTTGSEAFF
TRBJ2-3 | - | - | TRBV19 | TGTGCCAGTAGTATAAGGGGACGAGACACAGATACGCAGTATTTT | CASSIRGRDTDTQYF
TRBJ2-1 | - | - | TRBV7-6 | TGTGCCAGCAGCTTAATAGGCGGACAACGCTCCTACAATGAGCAGTTCTTC | CASSLIGGQRSYNEQFF
TRBJ1-1 | - | - | TRBV6-1 | TGTGCCAGCAGTGATGCGGGACTTCCGAACACTGAAGCTTTCTTT | CASSDAGLPNTEAFF
TRBJ2-5 | - | - | TRBV18 | TGTGCCAGCTCACGACAGCTCCAAGAGACCCAGTACTTC | CASSRQLQETQYF
TRBJ1-1 | - | - | TRBV25-1 | TGTGCCTTGGACAGAGAGAACACTGAAGCTTTCTTT | CALDRENTEAFF
TRBJ2-5 | few | - | TRBV2 | TGTGCCAGCAGTGATTCGGGGCGTCCGGAGGGAGCCCAGTACTTC | CASSDSGRPEGAQYF
TRBJ2-1 | - | TRBD2 | TRBV25-1 | TGTGCCAGCGGGAGGTCGGGGGGGGCCTGGAATGAGCAGTTCTTC | CASGRSGGAWNEQFF
TRBJ2-2 | - | - | TRBV6-5 | TGTGCCAGCAGTTACGGGAGGGGGCGCGGGACCGGGGAGCTGTTTTTT | CASSYGRGRGTGELFF
TRBJ1-5 | - | - | TRBV10-3 | TGTGCCATCAGCGAAGGGTCAGGACTGAATCAGCCCCAGCATTTT | CAISEGSGLNQPQHF
TRBJ1-2 | - | - | TRBV5-3 | TGTGCCAGAAGCCCAAAACAGGGATCAGTAAACTATGGCTACACCTTC | CARSPKQGSVNYGYTF
TRBJ1-5 | few | - | TRBV30 | TGTGCCTGGAGTCAGGGAGATGGGCAGCCCCAGCATTTT | CAWSQGDGQPQHF
TRBJ2-1 | - | TRBD2 | TRBV5-1 | TGCGCCAGCAGCTTGTCTAGCGGAGGCTACAATGAGCAGTTCTTC | CASSLSSGGYNEQFF
TRBJ2-1 | - | - | TRBV7-8 | TGTGCCAGCACCGCGATGGGAGGGGACAACAATGAGCAGTTCTTC | CASTAMGGDNNEQFF
TRBJ1-3 | - | - | TRBV6-6 | TGTGCCAGCAGCCCAGGGGACTCTGGAAACACCATATATTTT | CASSPGDSGNTIYF
TRBJ2-7 | - | - | TRBV6-1 | TGTGCCAGCAGTCGTGATACAGGGAGCTCCTACGAGCAGTACTTC | CASSRDTGSSYEQYF
TRBJ1-2 | - | TRBD1 | TRBV27 | TGTGCCAGCAGTTTTCGGACAGGCTATGGCTACACCTTC | CASSFRTGYGYTF
TRBJ2-1 | - | - | TRBV27 | TGTGCCAGCAGCCTGGGGCTCCCGTGGGGCAATGAGCAGTTCTTC | CASSLGLPWGNEQFF
TRBJ1-5 | - | - | TRBV28 | TGTGCCAGCAGCCCTAGGACAGCCGACAATCAGCCCCAGCATTTT | CASSPRTADNQPQHF
TRBJ1-2 | - | - | TRBV28 | TGTGCCAGCAGATCCCGGCAGGGGCAGTATGGCTACACCTTC | CASRSRQGQYGYTF
TRBJ2-1 | once | TRBD2 | TRBV5-4 | TGTGCCAGCAGCTCCCCTCGCGCGGGAGGTGCGTACAATGAGCAGTTCTTC | CASSSPRAGGAYNEQFF
TRBJ1-2 | once | - | TRBV5-1 | TGCGCCAGCAGCTTGTGGGTAGCTAACTATGGCTACACCTTC | CASSLWVANYGYTF
TRBJ2-4 | - | - | TRBV2 | TGTGCCAGCAGTGAGAGGGGGGGATCCGGCATTCAGTACTTC | CASSERGGSGIQYF
TRBJ2-7 | - | - | TRBV2 | TGTGCCAGCAGTGCAGGGTACGAGCAGTACTTC | CASSAGYEQYF